What follows is one TCR beta chain and its context. Its specificity is not known. This sample is part of a study of OX40 agonist ivuxolimab in advanced cancers. Points from the study as a whole: Among some nonresponders, normalized T-cell clonal expansion was also low.

Sequencing used immunoSEQ multiplex PCR; TCRdb keeps in-frame clones, though not all of them. The sample lists more than 80,000 clones; around 90% were seen once. This receptor was identified in an adult with an advanced solid tumor such as melanoma, head and neck, liver or kidney cancer. The sequences come from CD4+ or CD8+ T cells sorted from blood, collected in a trial of the OX40 agonist ivuxolimab.

The CDR3 DNA reads as TGTGCCAGTAGGAAGGGGGACACAGTGAACACTGAAGCTTTCTTT. This codes for CASRKGDTVNTEAFF. J is TRBJ1-1 and V is TRBV19; D might be TRBD1 (6 bases). Trimming shortened V by 6 bases and J by 0 bases, and 14 bases separated the two germline ends. The germline CDR1 and CDR2 sequences are LNHDA and SQIVND (reference sequence). The CDR3 has 15 residues.